These 8 T cell receptor beta chains were all obtained from the same sample, sequenced in a study of Tregs in tolerant kidney transplant recipients. Recipients received nonmyeloablative bone marrow transplants from related graft donors, with transient mixed chimerism. Sequencing used immunoSEQ multiplex PCR; TCRdb keeps in-frame clones, though not all of them. The repertoire table contains roughly 2,500 clones. Sequencing was performed on CD8+ T cells from blood (PBMCs), taken 6 months after the transplant. The source is a human patient who received a combined kidney and bone marrow transplant. Some T cells may be supplied by the graft donor.

The CDR3 sequence: CASSLVLAGLNEQFF. Incomplete CDR3 DNA: TGTGCCAGCAGCTTAGTCCTAGCGGGATTAAATGAG. The V call is TRBV7-3, the J call TRBJ2-1; 9 nucleotides agree with TRBD2. The read is 3 residues too short to cover the CDR3 end, so that end is filled in from the germline J gene. V lost 2 bases and J lost 7; bases outside the gene matches: 6. The CDR3 totals 15 residues. Germline CDR1 and CDR2: SGHTA and FQGTGA.

With respect to this clone: With the read ending 3 residues before the CDR3 end, the germline J gene is used to fill in that end. The V and J genes are TRBV30 and TRBJ2-2; the D is unclear. This CDR3 contains 12 residues. The V end was cut by 4 bases, the J end by 3 bases, with 6 bases between. Germline CDR1 GTSNPN, CDR2 SVGIG (reference sequence). The CDR3 bases that were read are TGTGCCTGGAACGGTCACACCGGGGAG. Translated: CAWNGHTGE. The complete CDR3 protein is CAWNGHTGELFF.

Note on this clone: With the read ending 3 residues before the CDR3 end, the germline J gene is used to fill in that end. The V call is TRBV7-3, the J call TRBJ2-3; D gene unclear. V gave up 1 base and J gave up 0 bases, with 8 bases separating them. Germline V CDR1 and CDR2: SGHTA, FQGTGA. There are 15 residues in the CDR3. Incomplete CDR3 DNA: TGTGCCAGCAGCTTAATAGGGCACAGCACAGATACG. As protein: CASSLIGHSTDT. The CDR3, in full, reads CASSLIGHSTDTQYF.

Concerning this clone itself: The CDR3 goes on 3 residues after the read ends, and that part is filled in from the germline J gene. The chain combines TRBV6-2 or TRBV6-3 with TRBJ2-1; 8 bases are shared with TRBD2. Per the germline V gene, CDR1 is MNHEY and CDR2 is SVGEGT. The J segment lost 4 bases and the V segment lost 8 bases, leaving 4 bases of the junction unmatched. The CDR3 runs 13 residues. CDR3 residues: CASQAGEYNEQFF. Partial CDR3 DNA: TGTGCCAGCCAAGCGGGAGAATACAATGAG.

Of note for this clone: The read ends 3 residues early relative to the CDR3; the germline J gene fills the gap. V and J are TRBV4-1 and TRBJ2-7; the D is unclear. Trimming removed 1 base at V and 2 bases at J, with 9 bases between. Per the germline V gene, CDR1 is MGHRA and CDR2 is YSYEKL. CDR3 length: 14 residues. The covered CDR3 bases are TGCGCCAGCAGCCAAGGCGGTGGAGCCTACGAG. Residues: CASSQGGGAYE. The CDR3, in full, reads CASSQGGGAYEQYF.

Details on this clone: Other DNA sequences in the sample encode the same CDR3. CDR3 protein: CASSHNAEAFF. The DNA read from the CDR3 is TGTGCCAGTAGTCACAACGCTGAA. The rearrangement joins TRBV19 to TRBJ1-1; D gene uncertain. The read is 3 residues too short to cover the CDR3 end, so that end is filled in from the germline J gene. V lost 5 bases and J 6 bases, leaving 7 bases between the germline ends. The CDR3 is 11 residues long. Germline CDR1 LNHDA, CDR2 SQIVND (reference sequence). The entire variable domain, with the rest obtained from reference TRBV19 and TRBJ1-1, is as follows: DGGITQSPKYLFRKEGQNVTLSCEQNLNHDAMYWYRQDPGQGLRLIYYSQIVNDFQKGDIAEGYSVSREKKESFPLTVTSAQKNPTAFYLCASSHNAEAFFGQGTRLTVV.

Turning to this clone: The read gets to within 3 residues of the CDR3 end, and the germline J gene fills in the rest. The rearrangement joins TRBV10-3 to TRBJ1-6; TRBD1 aligns across 11 bases. J gave up 3 bases and V 6 bases, and 1 base lay outside the gene matches. This CDR3 is 15 amino acids long. Germline CDR1 and CDR2: ENHRY and SYGVKD. CDR3 bases read: TGTGCCATCAGCGGGACAGGGGGCTATAATTCACCC. Translated, it gives CAISGTGGYNSP. Given in full, the CDR3 is CAISGTGGYNSPLHF.

Remarks on this clone: The junction shows a germline mismatch at one end, possibly a read error. The read halts 3 residues ahead of the CDR3 end, with the missing end drawn from the germline J gene. V and J are TRBV4-2 and TRBJ2-4; TRBD2 matches 11 bases. The CDR3 length is 16 residues. The germline V gene encodes CDR1 LGHNA and CDR2 YNFKEQ. The CDR3 loop reads CASSQILAGEEDIQYF. The part of the CDR3 DNA that was read is TGCGCCAGCAGCCAGATACTAGCGGGAGAGGAAGACATT.